Each of the 16 T cell receptor beta chains below was sequenced from the same sample in a study of control samples from healthy donors and cancer patients. TCRdb's copy holds only in-frame clones and misses some; the assay was immunoSEQ multiplex PCR. The sample shows 60,000 to 80,000 clones, less than 90% of them seen only once. Material for sequencing was blood. The receptor source for this set is a woman between 50 and 59 years old in good health.

The sample holds a few counts of this clone. This chain connects TRBV6-5 to TRBJ1-2; D gene unclear. Germline-derived CDR1 and CDR2 are MNHEY and SVGAGI. This CDR3 comprises 12 residues. V lost 5 bases and J lost 5, with 9 bases in between. The CDR3 DNA sequence: TGTGCCAGCAGTACCCGTCCGTATGGCTACACCTTC. It codes for CASSTRPYGYTF.

The count of this clone is one. This chain links TRBV2 with TRBJ1-5, with D unclear. Trimming took off 5 bases at V and 7 bases at J, with 15 bases between the two ends. The CDR3 extends over 14 amino acids. Looked up from germline, CDR1 is SNHLY and CDR2 is FYNNEI. CDR3 sequence: CASSIPPMVQPQHF. CDR3 DNA: TGTGCCAGCAGTATTCCTCCAATGGTACAGCCCCAGCATTTT.

The V call is TRBV6-5, the J call TRBJ2-2; TRBD1 matches 7 bases. Germline assignment: CDR1 MNHEY and CDR2 SVGAGI. After removal of 5 bases from V and 6 bases from J, the junction contained 9 bases not matched to a gene. The length of the CDR3 is 15 residues. In DNA form, the CDR3 reads TGTGCCAGCAGTCGCCGACAGGGTGGGGCCGGGGAGCTGTTTTTT. Its translation: CASSRRQGGAGELFF.

The chain joins TRBV5-1 to TRBJ1-4; 9 bases fit TRBD1. The CDR3 extends over 15 amino acids. The junction had 4 bases not matched to a gene; V was cut back by 4 bases and J by 3 bases. Looked up from germline, CDR1 is SGHRS and CDR2 is YFSETQ. The CDR3 loop reads CASSPGTGPNEKLFF. CDR3 sequence (DNA): TGCGCCAGCAGCCCCGGGACAGGGCCTAATGAAAAACTGTTTTTT.

The chain is built from TRBV4-2 and TRBJ2-7; 10 bases fit TRBD2. The CDR3 is 15 amino acids. The J segment lost 3 bases and the V segment lost 1 base, leaving 3 bases of the junction unmatched. CDR1 and CDR2 (germline): LGHNA, YNFKEQ. In DNA, the CDR3 is TGTGCCAGCAGCCAAGGGGCTAGCGGGAGCTACGAGCAGTACTTC. This sequence encodes CASSQGASGSYEQYF.

The chain carries TRBV3-1 (or the pseudogene TRBV3-2) and TRBJ2-5; weak D call: TRBD1 (5 bases). The germline V gene encodes CDR1 LGHDT and CDR2 YNNKEL (reference sequence). V lost 1 base and J lost 3, with 9 bases in between. This CDR3 spans 14 amino acids. For the CDR3, the DNA is TGTGCCAGCAGCCAAGTAGGCAGGGAAGAGACCCAGTACTTC. It encodes CASSQVGREETQYF.

This sequence joins TRBV11-2 and TRBJ2-7; a possible D gene is TRBD2 (5 bases). The V and J ends lost 3 bases and 1 base respectively, with 10 bases between them. The germline CDR1 and CDR2 sequences are SGHAT and FQNNGV. The CDR3 contains 14 residues. CDR3 protein: CASSLSGRSYEQYF. CDR3 nucleotide sequence: TGTGCCAGCAGCTTGAGCGGAAGATCCTACGAGCAGTACTTC.

A single count supports this clone. The rearrangement links TRBV11-2 to TRBJ1-3, with a possible D match to TRBD1 (6 bases). Germline values: CDR1 SGHAT, CDR2 FQNNGV. CDR3 length equals 14 residues. V lost 1 base to trimming and J lost 4 bases, with 8 bases between them. As DNA, the CDR3 is TGTGCCAGCAGCTTAGCAGGGACAGGAAACACCATATATTTT. Its protein product is CASSLAGTGNTIYF.

V and J are TRBV5-1 and TRBJ2-7; tentatively, D is TRBD2 (5 bases). The CDR3 loop spans 15 amino acids. Germline CDR1 SGHRS, CDR2 YFSETQ. V lost 1 base and J 4 bases, leaving 15 bases between the germline ends. The DNA of the CDR3 is TGCGCCAGCAGCTTGAAAGGCGGAGGATTTTACGAGCAGTACTTC. The encoded protein is CASSLKGGGFYEQYF.

This chain joins TRBV28 and TRBJ1-2; perhaps TRBD1 as D (5 bases). This CDR3 has 13 residues. From germline, CDR1 is MDHEN and CDR2 SYDVKM. Trimming took 5 bases from V and 4 from J, leaving 11 bases between them. The CDR3 DNA is TGTGCCAGCAGTCTGGGGACGTTCTATGGCTACACCTTC. This sequence encodes CASSLGTFYGYTF.

The CDR3 nucleotides read TGTGCCAGCAGCTTGGAACAGGGAACAAGGCAGCCCCAGCATTTT. Residues: CASSLEQGTRQPQHF. V and J are TRBV5-8 and TRBJ1-5, with a possible D match to TRBD1 (6 bases). The CDR3 spans 15 residues. Germline V gene lookup returns CDR1 SGHTS and CDR2 YDEGEE. Trimming stripped 0 bases from V and 7 bases from J, with 14 bases between.

CDR3: CASSSRGGPYGYTF. The CDR3 DNA reads as TGTGCCAGCAGCTCCAGGGGTGGACCCTATGGCTACACCTTC. V usage is TRBV5-6 and J usage is TRBJ1-2; D perhaps matches TRBD1 (6 bases). This CDR3 spans 14 amino acids. V was cut by 3 bases and J by 4 bases, with 13 bases left in between. Germline CDR1 reads SGHDT; CDR2 reads YYEEEE.

The chain recombines TRBV7-3 with TRBJ2-3; 7 bases are shared with TRBD2. Germline trimming cut 5 bases from V and 1 base from J; bases unmatched to any gene: 9. The germline CDR1 and CDR2 sequences are SGHTA and FQGTGA. The CDR3 loop spans 16 amino acids. Here the CDR3 reads CASSLGASGRTDTQYF. In nucleotides, the CDR3 is TGTGCCAGCAGCCTCGGGGCTAGCGGACGCACAGATACGCAGTATTTT.

This chain connects TRBV5-1 to TRBJ2-4; a possible D gene is TRBD2 (5 bases). The germline V gene has CDR1 SGHRS and CDR2 YFSETQ. CDR3 length equals 15 residues. V was trimmed by 1 base and J by 8 bases, leaving 16 bases between them. The CDR3 coding sequence is TGCGCCAGCAGCTTGACGGGTAGCAAACTAGACATTCAGTACTTC. Encoded protein: CASSLTGSKLDIQYF.

The chain combines TRBV19 with TRBJ1-2; no definite D call. The CDR3 has 14 residues. The V gene lost 1 base and the J gene lost 3 bases, with 9 bases spanning the gap. CDR1 is LNHDA, CDR2 SQIVND, per germline (reference sequence). The CDR3: CASSIAQVDYGYTF. The CDR3 DNA reads TGTGCCAGTAGTATAGCCCAGGTGGACTATGGCTACACCTTC.

The rearrangement links TRBV28 to TRBJ1-2, with D uncertain. The V end lost 1 base, the J end lost 5 bases, and 14 bases lay between the germline ends. CDR1 is MDHEN and CDR2 is SYDVKM in the germline V gene. The CDR3 extends over 15 amino acids. In DNA form, the CDR3 reads TGTGCCAGCAGTTTATATGGCGGAGGGTCGTATGGCTACACCTTC. Translated, it gives CASSLYGGGSYGYTF.